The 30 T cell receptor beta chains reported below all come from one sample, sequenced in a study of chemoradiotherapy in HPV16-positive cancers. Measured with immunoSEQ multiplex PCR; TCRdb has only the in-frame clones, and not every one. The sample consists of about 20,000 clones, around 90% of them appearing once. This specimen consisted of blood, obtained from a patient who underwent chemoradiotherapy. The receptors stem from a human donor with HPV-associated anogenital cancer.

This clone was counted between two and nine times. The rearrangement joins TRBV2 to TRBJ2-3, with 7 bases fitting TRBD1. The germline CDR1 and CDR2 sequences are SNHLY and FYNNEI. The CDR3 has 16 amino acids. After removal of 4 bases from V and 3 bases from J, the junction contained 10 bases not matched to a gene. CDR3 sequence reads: CASSVQGLTRTDTQYF. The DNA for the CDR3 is TGTGCCAGCAGTGTACAGGGGCTCACGCGAACAGATACGCAGTATTTT.

CDR3 sequence (DNA): TGTGCCCGGTCACCACCCGGGTCCTACGAGCAGTACTTC. It yields the protein CARSPPGSYEQYF. The chain recombines TRBV28 with TRBJ2-7; D unresolved. Trimming removed 11 bases from V and 1 base from J, with 15 bases in between. CDR1 is MDHEN, CDR2 SYDVKM, per germline. The CDR3 consists of 13 residues.

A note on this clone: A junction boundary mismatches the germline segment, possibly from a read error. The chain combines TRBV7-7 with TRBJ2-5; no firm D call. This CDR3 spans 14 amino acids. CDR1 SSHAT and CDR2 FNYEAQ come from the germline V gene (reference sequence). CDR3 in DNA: TGTGCTAGCAGCCCCAGGCAGATAGGAGAGACCCAGTACTTC. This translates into CASSPRQIGETQYF.

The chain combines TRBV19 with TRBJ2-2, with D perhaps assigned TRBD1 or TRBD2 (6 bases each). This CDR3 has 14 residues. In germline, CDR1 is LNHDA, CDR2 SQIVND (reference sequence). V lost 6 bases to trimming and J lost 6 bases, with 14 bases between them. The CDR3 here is CASRTPGEAGELFF. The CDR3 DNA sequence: TGTGCCAGTAGGACCCCAGGGGAGGCCGGGGAGCTGTTTTTT.

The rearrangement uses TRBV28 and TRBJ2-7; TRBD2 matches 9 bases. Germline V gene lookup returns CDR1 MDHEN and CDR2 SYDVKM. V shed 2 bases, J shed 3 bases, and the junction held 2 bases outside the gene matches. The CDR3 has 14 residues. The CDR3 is CASSLGLAIYEQYF. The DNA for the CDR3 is TGTGCCAGCAGTTTAGGACTAGCGATCTACGAGCAGTACTTC.

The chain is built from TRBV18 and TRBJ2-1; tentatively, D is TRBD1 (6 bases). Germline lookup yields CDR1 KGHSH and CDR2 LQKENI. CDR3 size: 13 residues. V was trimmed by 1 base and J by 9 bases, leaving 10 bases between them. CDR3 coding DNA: TGTGCCAGCTCACCACAGGGGGTGCTTGAGCAGTTCTTC. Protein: CASSPQGVLEQFF.

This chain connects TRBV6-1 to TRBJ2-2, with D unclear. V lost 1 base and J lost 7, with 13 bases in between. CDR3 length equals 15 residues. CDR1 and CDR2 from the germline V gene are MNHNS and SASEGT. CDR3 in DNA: TGTGCCAGCAGTGAAGGCTGGGGATGGAGCGGGGAGCTGTTTTTT. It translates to CASSEGWGWSGELFF.

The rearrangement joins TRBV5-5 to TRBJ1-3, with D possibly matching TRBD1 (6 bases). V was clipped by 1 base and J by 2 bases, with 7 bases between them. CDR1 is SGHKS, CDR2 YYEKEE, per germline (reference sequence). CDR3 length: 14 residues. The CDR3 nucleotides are TGTGCCAGCAGCTTGCACAGGGCTGGAAACACCATATATTTT. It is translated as CASSLHRAGNTIYF.

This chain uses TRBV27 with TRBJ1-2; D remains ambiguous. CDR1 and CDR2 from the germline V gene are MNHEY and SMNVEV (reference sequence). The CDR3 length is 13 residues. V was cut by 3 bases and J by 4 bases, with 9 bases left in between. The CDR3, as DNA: TGTGCCAGCAGTTTTAAAGATTTCTATGGCTACACCTTC. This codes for CASSFKDFYGYTF.

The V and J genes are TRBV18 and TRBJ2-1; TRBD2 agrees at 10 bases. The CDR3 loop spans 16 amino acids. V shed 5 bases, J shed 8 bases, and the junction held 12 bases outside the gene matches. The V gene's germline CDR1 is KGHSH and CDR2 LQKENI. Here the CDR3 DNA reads TGTGCCAGCTCAGGATCTAGCGGGAGATATATCTATGAGCAGTTCTTC. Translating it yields CASSGSSGRYIYEQFF.

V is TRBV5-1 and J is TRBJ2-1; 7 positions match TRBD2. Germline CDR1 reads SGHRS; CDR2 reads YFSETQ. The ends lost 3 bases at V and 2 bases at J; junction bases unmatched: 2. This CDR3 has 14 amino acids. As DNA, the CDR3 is TGCGCCAGCAGCTGGGGGACTACCTACAATGAGCAGTTCTTC. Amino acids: CASSWGTTYNEQFF.

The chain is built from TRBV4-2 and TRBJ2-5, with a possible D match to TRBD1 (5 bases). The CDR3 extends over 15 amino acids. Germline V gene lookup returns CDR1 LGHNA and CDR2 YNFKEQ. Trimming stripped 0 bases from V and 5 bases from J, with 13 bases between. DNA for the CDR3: TGTGCCAGCAGCCAAGACCTGGGCAGGGTCGAGACCCAGTACTTC. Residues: CASSQDLGRVETQYF.

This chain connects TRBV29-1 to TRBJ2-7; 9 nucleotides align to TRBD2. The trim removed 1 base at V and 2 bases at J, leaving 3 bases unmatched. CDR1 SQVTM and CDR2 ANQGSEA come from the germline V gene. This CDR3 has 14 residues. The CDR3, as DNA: TGCAGCGTTGAAGCTAGCGGGAAACCCTACGAGCAGTACTTC. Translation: CSVEASGKPYEQYF.

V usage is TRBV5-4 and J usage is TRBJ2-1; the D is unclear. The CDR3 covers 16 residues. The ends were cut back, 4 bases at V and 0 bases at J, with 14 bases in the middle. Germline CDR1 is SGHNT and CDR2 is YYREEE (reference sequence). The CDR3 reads CASSPGWRSSYNEQFF. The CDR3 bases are TGTGCCAGCAGCCCCGGATGGCGGAGCTCCTACAATGAGCAGTTCTTC. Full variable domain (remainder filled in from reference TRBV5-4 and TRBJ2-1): ETGVTQSPTHLIKTRGQQVTLRCSSQSGHNTVSWYQQALGQGPQFIFQYYREEENGRGNFPPRFSGLQFPNYSSELNVNALELDDSALYLCASSPGWRSSYNEQFFGPGTRLTVL.

The CDR3 coding sequence is TGTGCCAGCAGTTCGAGGGTAGCGGGGGGACGCAATGAGCAGTTCTTC. Translated, it gives CASSSRVAGGRNEQFF. The chain is built from TRBV6-5 and TRBJ2-1; 10 bases match TRBD2. The CDR3 runs 16 residues. Germline CDR1 and CDR2: MNHEY and SVGAGI. V was clipped by 4 bases and J by 6 bases; unmatched bases: 9.

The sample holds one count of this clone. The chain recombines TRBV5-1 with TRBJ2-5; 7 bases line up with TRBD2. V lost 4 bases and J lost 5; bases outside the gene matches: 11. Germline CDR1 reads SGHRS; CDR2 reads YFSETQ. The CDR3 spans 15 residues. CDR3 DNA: TGCGCCAGCAGCGTGGGGGGGGGTAGAATCGAGACCCAGTACTTC. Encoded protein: CASSVGGGRIETQYF. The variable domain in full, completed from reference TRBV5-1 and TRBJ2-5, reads KAGVTQTPRYLIKTRGQQVTLSCSPISGHRSVSWYQQTPGQGLQFLFEYFSETQRNKGNFPGRFSGRQFSNSRSEMNVSTLELGDSALYLCASSVGGGRIETQYFGPGTRLLVL.

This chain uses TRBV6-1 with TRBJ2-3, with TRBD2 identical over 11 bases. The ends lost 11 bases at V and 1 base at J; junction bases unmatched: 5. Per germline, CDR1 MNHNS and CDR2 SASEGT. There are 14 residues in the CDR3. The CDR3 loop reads CALTSGSGTDTQYF. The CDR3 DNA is TGTGCCTTAACTAGCGGGAGCGGCACAGATACGCAGTATTTT.

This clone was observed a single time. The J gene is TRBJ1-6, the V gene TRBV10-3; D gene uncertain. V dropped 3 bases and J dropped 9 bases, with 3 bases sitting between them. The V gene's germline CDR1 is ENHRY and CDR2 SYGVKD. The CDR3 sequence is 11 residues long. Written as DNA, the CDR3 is TGTGCCATCAGTGAAGGTTCACCCCTCCACTTT. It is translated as CAISEGSPLHF.

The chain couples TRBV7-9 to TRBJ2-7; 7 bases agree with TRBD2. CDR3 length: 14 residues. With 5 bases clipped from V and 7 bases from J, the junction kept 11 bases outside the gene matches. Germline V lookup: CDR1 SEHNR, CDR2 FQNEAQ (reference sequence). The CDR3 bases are TGTGCCAGCAGCCCCCCCTGGGCGGGAGAAGAGCAGTACTTC. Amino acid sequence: CASSPPWAGEEQYF.

DNA for the CDR3: TGTGCCAGCAGCTTCGACAGGAGCTCCTACAATGAGCAGTTCTTC. As protein: CASSFDRSSYNEQFF. The genes are TRBV7-3 and TRBJ2-1; D is perhaps TRBD1 (6 bases). This CDR3 comprises 15 residues. Germline CDR1 and CDR2: SGHTA and FQGTGA. Trimming took 3 bases from V and 0 from J, leaving 9 bases between them.

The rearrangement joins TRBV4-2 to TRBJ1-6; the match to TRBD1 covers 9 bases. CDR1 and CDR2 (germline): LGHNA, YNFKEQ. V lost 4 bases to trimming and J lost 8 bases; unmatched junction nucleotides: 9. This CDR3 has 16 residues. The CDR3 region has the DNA TGTGCCAGCAGCCTCCACAGGGGGCAAACGGATTCACCCCTCCACTTT. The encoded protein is CASSLHRGQTDSPLHF.

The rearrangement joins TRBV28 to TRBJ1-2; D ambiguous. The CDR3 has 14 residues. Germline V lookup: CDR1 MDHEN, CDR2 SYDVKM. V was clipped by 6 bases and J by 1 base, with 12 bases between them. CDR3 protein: CASRGWGYNYGYTF. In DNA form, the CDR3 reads TGTGCCAGCAGGGGTTGGGGTTATAACTATGGCTACACCTTC.

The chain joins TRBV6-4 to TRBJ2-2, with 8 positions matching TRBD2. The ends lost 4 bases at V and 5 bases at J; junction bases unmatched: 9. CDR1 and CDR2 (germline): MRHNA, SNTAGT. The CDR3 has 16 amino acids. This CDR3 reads CASSVTSGSGTGELFF. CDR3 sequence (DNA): TGTGCCAGCAGTGTTACTAGCGGCTCGGGGACCGGGGAGCTGTTTTTT.

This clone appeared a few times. The DNA for the CDR3 is TGCGCCAGCAGCTCCGGGACAGAAATACCGTCTAATGAAAAACTGTTTTTT. Its translation: CASSSGTEIPSNEKLFF. The rearrangement links TRBV5-1 to TRBJ1-4; 7 bases match TRBD1. CDR1 is SGHRS and CDR2 is YFSETQ in the germline V gene. The CDR3 has 17 amino acids. Trimming cost V 3 bases and J 3 bases; bases outside gene matches: 11.

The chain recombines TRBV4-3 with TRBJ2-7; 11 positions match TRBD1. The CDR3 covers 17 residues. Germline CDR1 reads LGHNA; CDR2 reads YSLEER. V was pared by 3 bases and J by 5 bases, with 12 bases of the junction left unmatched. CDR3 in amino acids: CASSHTSGTGGVDEQYF. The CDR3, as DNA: TGCGCCAGCAGCCATACTTCCGGGACAGGGGGAGTGGACGAGCAGTACTTC.

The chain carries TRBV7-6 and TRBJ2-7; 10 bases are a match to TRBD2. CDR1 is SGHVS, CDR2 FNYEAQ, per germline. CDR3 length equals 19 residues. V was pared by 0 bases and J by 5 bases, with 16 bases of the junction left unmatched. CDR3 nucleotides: TGTGCCAGCAGCTTAGCGCTCGGGCTAGCGGGAGCCGGCCCTAACGAGCAGTACTTC. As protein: CASSLALGLAGAGPNEQYF.

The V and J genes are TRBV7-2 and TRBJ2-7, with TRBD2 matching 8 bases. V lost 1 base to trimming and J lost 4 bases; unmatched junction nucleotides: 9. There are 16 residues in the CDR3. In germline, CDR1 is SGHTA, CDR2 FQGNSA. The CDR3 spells CASSLGSERELYEQYF. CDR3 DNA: TGTGCCAGCAGCTTAGGATCAGAGCGGGAGCTTTACGAGCAGTACTTC.

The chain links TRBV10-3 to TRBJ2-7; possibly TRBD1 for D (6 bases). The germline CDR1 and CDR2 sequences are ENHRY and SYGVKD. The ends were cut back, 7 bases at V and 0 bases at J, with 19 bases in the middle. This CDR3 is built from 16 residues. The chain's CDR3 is CAIKQGSVGGSYEQYF. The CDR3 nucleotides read TGTGCCATCAAGCAGGGGTCAGTAGGGGGCTCCTACGAGCAGTACTTC.

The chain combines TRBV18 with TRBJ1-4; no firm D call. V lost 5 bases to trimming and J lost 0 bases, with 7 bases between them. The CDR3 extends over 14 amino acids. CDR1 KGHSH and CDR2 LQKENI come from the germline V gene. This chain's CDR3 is CASSKEATNEKLFF. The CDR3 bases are TGTGCCAGCTCAAAGGAGGCAACTAATGAAAAACTGTTTTTT. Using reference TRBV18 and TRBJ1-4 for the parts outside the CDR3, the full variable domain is NAGVMQNPRHLVRRRGQEARLRCSPMKGHSHVYWYRQLPEEGLKFMVYLQKENIIDESGMPKERFSAEFPKEGPSILRIQQVVRGDSAAYFCASSKEATNEKLFFGSGTQLSVL.

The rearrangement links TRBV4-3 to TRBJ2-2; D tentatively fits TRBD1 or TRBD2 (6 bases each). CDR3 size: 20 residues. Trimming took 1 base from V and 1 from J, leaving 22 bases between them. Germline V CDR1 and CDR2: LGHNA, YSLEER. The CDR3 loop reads CASSQAGESRRGLNTGELFF. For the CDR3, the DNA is TGCGCCAGCAGCCAAGCCGGGGAAAGCCGTCGGGGGCTGAACACCGGGGAGCTGTTTTTT.